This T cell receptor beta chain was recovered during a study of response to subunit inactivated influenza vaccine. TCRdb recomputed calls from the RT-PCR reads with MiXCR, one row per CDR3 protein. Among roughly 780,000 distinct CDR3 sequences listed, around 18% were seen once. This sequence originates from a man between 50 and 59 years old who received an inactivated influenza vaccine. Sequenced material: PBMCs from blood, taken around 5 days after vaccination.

CDR3 loop: CASSYSTGPGELFF. The DNA for the CDR3 is TGTGCCAGCAGTTACTCGACGGGACCCGGGGAGCTGTTTTTT. The chain has TRBV6-2 or TRBV6-3 and TRBJ2-2; D tentatively reads TRBD1 or TRBD2 (5 bases each). The CDR3 sequence is 14 residues long. V lost 0 bases to trimming and J lost 6 bases, with 8 bases between them. Germline V lookup: CDR1 MNHEY, CDR2 SVGEGT.